The T cell receptor beta chain under discussion was sequenced for a study of CD8 T cells in Susac syndrome. Study-wide background: When blood was drawn, the patients with Susac syndrome were therapy-naive, on corticosteroids, or on intravenous immunoglobulin alone.

The CDR3 totals 15 residues. CDR1 and CDR2 (germline): SGHRS, YFSETQ. The V gene lost 7 bases and the J gene lost 0 bases, with 11 bases spanning the gap. Random hexamers were used to reverse transcribe an amount of roughly 0.5 to 1 ug RNA. MiXCR was run by TCRdb on the immunoSEQ multiplex PCR reads, yielding one entry per CDR3 protein. The table includes approximately 190,000 distinct CDR3 sequences, just under 95% detected once. As judged by recently defined diagnostic criteria, patients with Susac syndrome had definite or probable disease. The sample consisted of CD8+ T cells from PBMCs. V is TRBV5-1 and J is TRBJ1-6; D gene uncertain. The receptor was derived from a human donor with Susac syndrome. The CDR3 protein is CASAVGSSYNSPLHF. The CDR3 coding sequence is TGCGCCAGCGCCGTCGGGAGCTCCTATAATTCACCCCTCCACTTT. Variable domain in full (rest from reference TRBV5-1 and TRBJ1-6): KAGVTQTPRYLIKTRGQQVTLSCSPISGHRSVSWYQQTPGQGLQFLFEYFSETQRNKGNFPGRFSGRQFSNSRSEMNVSTLELGDSALYLCASAVGSSYNSPLHFGNGTRLTVT.